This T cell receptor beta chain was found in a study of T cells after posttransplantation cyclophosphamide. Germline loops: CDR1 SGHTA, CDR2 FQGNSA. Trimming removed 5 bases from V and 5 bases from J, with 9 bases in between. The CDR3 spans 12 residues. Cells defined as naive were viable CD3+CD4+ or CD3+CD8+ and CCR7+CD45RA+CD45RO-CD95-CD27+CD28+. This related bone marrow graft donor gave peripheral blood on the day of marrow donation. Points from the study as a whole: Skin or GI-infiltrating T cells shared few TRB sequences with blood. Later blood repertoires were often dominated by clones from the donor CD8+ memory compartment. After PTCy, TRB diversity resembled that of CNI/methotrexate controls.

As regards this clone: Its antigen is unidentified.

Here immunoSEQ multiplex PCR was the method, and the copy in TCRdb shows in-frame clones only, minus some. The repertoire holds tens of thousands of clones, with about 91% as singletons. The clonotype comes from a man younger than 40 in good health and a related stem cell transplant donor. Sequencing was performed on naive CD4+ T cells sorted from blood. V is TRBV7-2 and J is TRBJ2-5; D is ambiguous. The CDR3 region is CASSLPRETQYF. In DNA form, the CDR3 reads TGTGCCAGCAGCCTTCCTCGGGAGACCCAGTACTTC. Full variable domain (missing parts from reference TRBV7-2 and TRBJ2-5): GAGVSQSPSNKVTEKGKDVELRCDPISGHTALYWYRQSLGQGLEFLIYFQGNSAPDKSGLPSDRFSAERTGGSVSTLTIQRTQQEDSAVYLCASSLPRETQYFGPGTRLLVL.